This entry describes one T cell receptor (beta chain). The study ran its PCR with 60 Vbeta and 13 Jbeta primers. The data were produced by immunoSEQ multiplex PCR, yet TCRdb's version contains in-frame clones alone and is incomplete. The sample contains roughly 60,000 clones, about 71% of which appear only once. V was cut by 0 bases and J by 5 bases, with 11 bases left in between. Germline CDR1 is LGHNA and CDR2 is YSLEER. CDR3 length equals 14 residues. This entry belongs to a study of cytomegalovirus exposure and HLA in healthy donors. The sequence came from a woman aged 60-70 years in good health and CMV-seropositive. Sequences were obtained from PBMCs. The chain carries TRBV4-3 and TRBJ2-7; D might be TRBD2 (6 bases). In nucleotides, the CDR3 is TGCGCCAGCAGCCAAGAGGGACTGTCTAACGAGCAGTACTTC. Its protein is CASSQEGLSNEQYF.